The T cell receptor (beta chain) under discussion was sequenced for a study of T cell changes during pregnancy in multiple sclerosis. Profiled with immunoSEQ multiplex PCR; TCRdb holds only in-frame clones, not every one. Of fewer than 25,000 clones listed, around 90% are singletons. V gave up 3 bases and J gave up 4 bases; unmatched junction bases: 11. Germline CDR1 is SGHTS and CDR2 is YDEGEE. This CDR3 contains 16 residues. The rearrangement uses TRBV5-8 and TRBJ2-7; TRBD2 matches at 9 bases. This receptor was identified in a female donor in good health, enrolled as a control in a pregnancy study. Sequenced here: CD4+ T cells from peripheral blood mononuclear cells, sampled in the second trimester of pregnancy. CDR3 DNA: TGTGCCAGCAGCTATAAGTGGACTAGCGTCAGTTACGAGCAGTACTTC. Protein: CASSYKWTSVSYEQYF.